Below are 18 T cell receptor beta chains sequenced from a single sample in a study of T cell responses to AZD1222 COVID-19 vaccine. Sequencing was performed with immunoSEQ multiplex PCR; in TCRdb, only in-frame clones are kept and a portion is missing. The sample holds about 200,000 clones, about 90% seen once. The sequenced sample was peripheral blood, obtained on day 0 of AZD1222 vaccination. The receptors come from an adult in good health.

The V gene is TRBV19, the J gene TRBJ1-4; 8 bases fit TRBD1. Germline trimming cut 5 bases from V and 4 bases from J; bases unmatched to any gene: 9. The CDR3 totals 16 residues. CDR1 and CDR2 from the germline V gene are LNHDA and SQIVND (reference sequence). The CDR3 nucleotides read TGTGCCAGTAGTTTGGGACAGGCCCACATTAATGAAAAACTGTTTTTT. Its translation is CASSLGQAHINEKLFF.

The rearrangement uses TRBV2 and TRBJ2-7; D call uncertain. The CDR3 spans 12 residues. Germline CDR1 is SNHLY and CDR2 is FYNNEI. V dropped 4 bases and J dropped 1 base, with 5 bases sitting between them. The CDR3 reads CASSVQSYEQYF. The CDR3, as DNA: TGTGCCAGCAGTGTACAGTCCTACGAGCAGTACTTC.

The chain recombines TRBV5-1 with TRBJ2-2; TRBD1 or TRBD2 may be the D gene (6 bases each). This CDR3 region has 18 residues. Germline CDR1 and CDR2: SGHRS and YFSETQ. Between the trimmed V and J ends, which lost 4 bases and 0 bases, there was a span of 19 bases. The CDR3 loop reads CASSPGVPGAANTGELFF. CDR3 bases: TGCGCCAGCAGCCCTGGGGTTCCGGGGGCCGCGAACACCGGGGAGCTGTTTTTT.

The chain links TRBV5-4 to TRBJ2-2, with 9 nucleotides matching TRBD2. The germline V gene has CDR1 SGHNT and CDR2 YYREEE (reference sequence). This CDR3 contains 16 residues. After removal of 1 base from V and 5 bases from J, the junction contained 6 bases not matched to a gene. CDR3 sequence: CASSLRGGGATGELFF. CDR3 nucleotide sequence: TGTGCCAGCAGCTTGAGAGGCGGGGGGGCTACCGGGGAGCTGTTTTTT.

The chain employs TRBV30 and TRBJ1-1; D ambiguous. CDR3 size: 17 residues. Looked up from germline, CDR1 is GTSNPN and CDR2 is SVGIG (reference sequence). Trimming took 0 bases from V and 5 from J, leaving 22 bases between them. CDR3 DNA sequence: TGTGCCTGGAGTGTAAACTGGCCAGGTGCCCCCGGGACTGAAGCTTTCTTT. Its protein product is CAWSVNWPGAPGTEAFF.

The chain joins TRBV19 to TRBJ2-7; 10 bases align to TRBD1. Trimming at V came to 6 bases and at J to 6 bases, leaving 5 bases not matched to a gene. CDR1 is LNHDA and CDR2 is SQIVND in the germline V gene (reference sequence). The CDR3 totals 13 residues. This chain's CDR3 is CASRRDRGGEQYF. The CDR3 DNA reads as TGTGCCAGTAGGAGGGACAGGGGCGGCGAGCAGTACTTC.

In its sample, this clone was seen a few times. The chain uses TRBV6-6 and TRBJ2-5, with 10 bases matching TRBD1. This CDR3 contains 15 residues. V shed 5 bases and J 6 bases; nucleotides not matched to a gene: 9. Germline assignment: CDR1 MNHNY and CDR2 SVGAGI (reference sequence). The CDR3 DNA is TGTGCCAGCAGTCCCCCAGGACAGGGGGGGCAGACCCAGTACTTC. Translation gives CASSPPGQGGQTQYF.

CDR3 sequence: CASSPSYSNQPQHF. The CDR3 DNA follows: TGTGCCAGCAGCCCGAGTTATAGCAATCAGCCCCAGCATTTT. The chain carries TRBV7-9 and TRBJ1-5; no reliable D call. CDR3 length equals 14 residues. Per the germline V gene, CDR1 is SEHNR and CDR2 is FQNEAQ (reference sequence). V dropped 5 bases and J dropped 0 bases, with 8 bases sitting between them.

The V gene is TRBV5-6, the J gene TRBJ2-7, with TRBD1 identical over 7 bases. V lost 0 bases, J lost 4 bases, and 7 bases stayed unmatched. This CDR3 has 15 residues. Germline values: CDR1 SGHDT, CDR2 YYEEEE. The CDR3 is CASSLGGGLGYEQYF. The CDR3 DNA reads TGTGCCAGCAGCTTGGGAGGGGGCCTTGGATACGAGCAGTACTTC.

CDR3: CASSLLTWAFF. In DNA form, the CDR3 reads TGTGCCAGCAGCTTATTGACCTGGGCTTTCTTT. The J gene is TRBJ1-1, the V gene TRBV7-9; D is undetermined. Germline lookup yields CDR1 SEHNR and CDR2 FQNEAQ (reference sequence). The CDR3 covers 11 residues. V lost 2 bases, J lost 11 bases, and 9 bases lay in between.

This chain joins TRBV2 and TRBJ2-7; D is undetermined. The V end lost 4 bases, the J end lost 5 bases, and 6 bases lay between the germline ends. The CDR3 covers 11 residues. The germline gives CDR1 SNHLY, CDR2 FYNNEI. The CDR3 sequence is CASSVWNEQYF. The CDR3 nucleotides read TGTGCCAGCAGTGTGTGGAACGAGCAGTACTTC.

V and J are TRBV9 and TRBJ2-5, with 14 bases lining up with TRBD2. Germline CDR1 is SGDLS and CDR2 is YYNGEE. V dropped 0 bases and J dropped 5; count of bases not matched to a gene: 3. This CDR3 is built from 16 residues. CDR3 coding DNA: TGTGCCAGCAGCGTAGCCCGACTAGCGGGGGGGGAGACCCAGTACTTC. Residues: CASSVARLAGGETQYF.

The CDR3 loop is CASSVEDGDDRVSGNTIYF. The DNA of the CDR3 is TGTGCCAGCAGCGTAGAGGACGGTGACGACAGGGTCTCTGGAAACACCATATATTTT. The gene calls are TRBV9 and TRBJ1-3; 7 positions agree with TRBD1. This CDR3 is 19 amino acids long. V was clipped by 0 bases and J by 0 bases; unmatched bases: 12. The germline gives CDR1 SGDLS, CDR2 YYNGEE.

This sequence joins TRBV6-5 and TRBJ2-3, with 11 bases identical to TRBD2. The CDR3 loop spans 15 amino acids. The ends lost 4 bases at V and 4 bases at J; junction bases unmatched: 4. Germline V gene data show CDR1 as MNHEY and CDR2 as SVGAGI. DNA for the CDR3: TGTGCCAGCAGTTTTAGCGGGGGGGTCTCAGATACGCAGTATTTT. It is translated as CASSFSGGVSDTQYF.

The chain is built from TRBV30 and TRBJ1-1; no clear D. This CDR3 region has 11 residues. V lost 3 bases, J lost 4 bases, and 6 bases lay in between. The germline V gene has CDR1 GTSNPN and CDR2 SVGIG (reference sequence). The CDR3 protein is CAWRGVTEAFF. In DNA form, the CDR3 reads TGTGCCTGGAGGGGAGTCACTGAAGCTTTCTTT.

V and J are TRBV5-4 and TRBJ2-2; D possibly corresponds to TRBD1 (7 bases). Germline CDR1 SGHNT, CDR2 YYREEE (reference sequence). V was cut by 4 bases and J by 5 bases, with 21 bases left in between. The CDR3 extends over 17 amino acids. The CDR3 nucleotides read TGTGCCAGCAGCCCGAGAGGTGGAGGGGGCGGAACCGGGGAGCTGTTTTTT. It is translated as CASSPRGGGGGTGELFF.

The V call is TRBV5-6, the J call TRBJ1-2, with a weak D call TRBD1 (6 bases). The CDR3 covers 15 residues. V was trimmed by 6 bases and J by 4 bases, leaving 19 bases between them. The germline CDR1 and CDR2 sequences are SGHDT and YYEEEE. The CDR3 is CASTPTRGKGYGYTF. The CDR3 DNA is TGTGCCAGCACCCCCACGAGGGGGAAGGGCTATGGCTACACCTTC.

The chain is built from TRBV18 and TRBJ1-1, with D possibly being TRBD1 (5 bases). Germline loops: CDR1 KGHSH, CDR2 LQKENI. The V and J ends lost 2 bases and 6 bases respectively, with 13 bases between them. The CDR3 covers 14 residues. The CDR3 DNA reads TGTGCCAGCTCACCAGCCTGGGGCGTAGCTGAAGCTTTCTTT. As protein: CASSPAWGVAEAFF.